Listed below are T cell receptor beta chains from one sample, sequenced in a study of T cell repertoires in cytomegalovirus infection. Their specific antigens are unknown. TCRdb recomputed calls from the reads with MiXCR, one row per CDR3 protein. The data contain under 300,000 distinct CDR3 sequences, under 25% of them singletons. Here the sequenced sample was cultured PBMCs, taken from culture after CMV antigen stimulation. These TCRs come from a human donor in good health (CMV status not recorded). Some clones in this sample may be carry-over from other donors' samples. CDR3s include the opening cysteine and the closing phenylalanine or tryptophan. D genes are given only for firm matches. A clone size is listed for some rows: how often the clone was seen (once, few, many), or a class if it is expanded.

cdr3_aa,cdr3_nt,clone_size,v_call,j_call,d_call
CASSRTGTGSTDTQYF,TGTGCCAGCAGCCGCACCGGGACAGGGAGTACAGATACGCAGTATTTT,many,TRBV7-6,TRBJ2-3,TRBD1
CSAIIPNSPLHF,TGCAGTGCTATAATCCCTAATTCACCCCTCCACTTT,NA,TRBV20-1,TRBJ1-6,NA
CASSLTGPMGYTF,TGTGCCAGCAGTTTAACGGGGCCGATGGGCTACACCTTC,NA,TRBV12-3/TRBV12-4,TRBJ1-2,NA
CSAPVGTGGINQPQHF,TGCAGTGCCCCCGTTGGGACAGGGGGAATCAATCAGCCCCAGCATTTT,few,TRBV20-1,TRBJ1-5,TRBD1
CASSEAWYGNQPQHF,TGTGCCAGCAGTGAAGCTTGGTACGGAAATCAGCCCCAGCATTTT,few,TRBV6-1,TRBJ1-5,NA
CASSYGTTEFF,TGTGCCAGCAGTTATGGGACGACTGAGTTCTTC,NA,TRBV6-2/TRBV6-3,TRBJ2-1,NA
CASRLAGGREQFF,TGCGCCAGCAGACTAGCGGGAGGACGTGAGCAGTTCTTC,few,TRBV5-1,TRBJ2-1,TRBD2
CASSKSGLAGGPGETQYF,TGTGCCAGCAGCAAATCCGGGCTAGCGGGAGGGCCGGGAGAGACCCAGTACTTC,NA,TRBV11-2,TRBJ2-5,TRBD2
CASSQARLVGQGAYEQYF,TGTGCCAGCAGCCAAGCGAGGCTGGTGGGACAGGGGGCTTACGAGCAGTACTTC,NA,TRBV4-2,TRBJ2-7,TRBD1
CASTSGNTIYF,TGTGCCAGCACCTCTGGAAACACCATATATTTT,many,TRBV7-9,TRBJ1-3,NA
CATRAGDTEAFF,TGTGCCACCAGGGCGGGGGACACTGAAGCTTTCTTT,few,TRBV10-3,TRBJ1-1,NA